A few counts support the clone carrying this TCR beta chain. As yet, its antigen is unknown. This sample stems from a study of Graves' ophthalmopathy and Graves' hyperthyroidism. Study information: Peripheral blood collection took place at initial diagnosis, before any treatment. Study-wide findings and caveats: Cross-validated, the 13-signature model showed 87.88%/81.08% sensitivity/specificity, and 80%/75% in the test set. Blood also carried most expanded thyroid clonotypes exceeding 0.001 frequency.

A roughly 9.1 ml volume of fresh peripheral blood provided the PBMCs. The study amplified TCR beta CDR3 regions using RNA transcripts. HTBI-primed first-round RT-PCR preceded second-round multiplex PCR. TCRdb itself ran the multiplex PCR reads through MiXCR, one entry per CDR3 protein. The profile shows roughly 400,000 distinct CDR3 sequences, roughly 15% of them singletons. This CDR3 region has 13 residues. Germline V lookup: CDR1 LNHDA, CDR2 SQIVND (reference sequence). Trimming took off 7 bases at V and 4 bases at J, with 11 bases between the two ends. The clonotype comes from a woman aged 18-30 years with stable Graves' hyperthyroidism. Material: peripheral blood. The chain is built from TRBV19 and TRBJ1-5; possible D gene TRBD1, 6 bases. CDR3: CASTSRGNQPQHF. Here the CDR3 DNA reads TGTGCCAGTACCTCGAGGGGGAATCAGCCCCAGCATTTT.